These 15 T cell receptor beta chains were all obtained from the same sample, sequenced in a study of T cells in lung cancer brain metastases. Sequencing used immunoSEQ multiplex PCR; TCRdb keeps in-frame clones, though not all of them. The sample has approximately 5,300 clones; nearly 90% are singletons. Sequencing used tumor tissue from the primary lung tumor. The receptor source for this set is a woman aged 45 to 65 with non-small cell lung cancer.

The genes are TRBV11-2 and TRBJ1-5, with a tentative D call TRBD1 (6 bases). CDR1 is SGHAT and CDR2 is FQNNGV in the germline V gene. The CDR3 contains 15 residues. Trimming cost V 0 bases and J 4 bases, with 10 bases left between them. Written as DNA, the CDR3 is TGTGCCAGCAGCTTAGACAGGGGTGGTAATCAGCCCCAGCATTTT. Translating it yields CASSLDRGGNQPQHF.

CDR3 loop: CASRLNYGYTF. In DNA, the CDR3 is TGTGCCAGCAGGTTAAACTATGGCTACACCTTC. The V gene is TRBV2, the J gene TRBJ1-2; D unresolved. Trimming cost V 6 bases and J 2 bases, with 4 bases left between them. CDR3 length: 11 residues. Germline V gene lookup returns CDR1 SNHLY and CDR2 FYNNEI.

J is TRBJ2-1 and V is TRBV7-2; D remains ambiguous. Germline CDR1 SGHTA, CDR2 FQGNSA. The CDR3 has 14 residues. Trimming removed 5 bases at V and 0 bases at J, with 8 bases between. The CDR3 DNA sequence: TGTGCCAGCAGCCAAGGGCTCTCCTACAATGAGCAGTTCTTC. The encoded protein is CASSQGLSYNEQFF.

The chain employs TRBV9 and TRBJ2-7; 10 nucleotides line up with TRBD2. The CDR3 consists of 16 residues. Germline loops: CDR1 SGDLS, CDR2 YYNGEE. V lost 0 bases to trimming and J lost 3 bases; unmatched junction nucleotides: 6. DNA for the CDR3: TGTGCCAGCAGCGTAGTACTAGCGGGAAAGGGCTACGAGCAGTACGTC. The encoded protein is CASSVVLAGKGYEQYV.

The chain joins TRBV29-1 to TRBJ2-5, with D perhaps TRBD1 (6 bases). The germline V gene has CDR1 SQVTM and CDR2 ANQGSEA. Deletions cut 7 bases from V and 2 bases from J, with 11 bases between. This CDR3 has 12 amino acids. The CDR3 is CSARTAQETQYF. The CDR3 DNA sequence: TGCAGCGCTCGGACAGCGCAAGAGACCCAGTACTTC. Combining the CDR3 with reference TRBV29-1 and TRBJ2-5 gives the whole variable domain SAVISQKPSRDICQRGTSLTIQCQVDSQVTMMFWYRQQPGQSLTLIATANQGSEATYESGFVIDKFPISRPNLTFSTLTVSNMSPEDSSIYLCSARTAQETQYFGPGTRLLVL.

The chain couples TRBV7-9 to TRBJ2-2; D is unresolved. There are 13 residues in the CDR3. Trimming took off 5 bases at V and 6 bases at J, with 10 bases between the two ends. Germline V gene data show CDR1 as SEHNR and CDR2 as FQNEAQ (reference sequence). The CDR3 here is CASSESQAGELFF. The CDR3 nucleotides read TGTGCCAGCAGCGAAAGCCAGGCCGGGGAGCTGTTTTTT.

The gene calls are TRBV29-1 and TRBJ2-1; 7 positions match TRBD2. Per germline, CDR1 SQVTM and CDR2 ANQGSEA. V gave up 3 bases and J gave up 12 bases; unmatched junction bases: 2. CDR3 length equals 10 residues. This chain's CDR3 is CSVDRTRQFF. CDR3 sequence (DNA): TGCAGCGTTGACCGGACTAGGCAGTTCTTC.

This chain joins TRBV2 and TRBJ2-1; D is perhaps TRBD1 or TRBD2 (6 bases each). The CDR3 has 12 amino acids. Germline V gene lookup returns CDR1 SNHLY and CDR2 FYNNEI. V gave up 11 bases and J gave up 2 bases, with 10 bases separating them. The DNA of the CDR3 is TGTGCCTGGAGGGGGGCCTACAATGAGCAGTTCTTC. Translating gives CAWRGAYNEQFF.

This CDR3 reads CASGRGYDGNEQFF. The CDR3, as DNA: TGTGCTAGTGGTCGTGGCTATGATGGTAATGAGCAGTTCTTC. The J gene is TRBJ2-1, the V gene TRBV12-5; D unclear. V was cut by 5 bases and J by 7 bases, with 15 bases left in between. In germline, CDR1 is LGHNT, CDR2 FRNRAP. This CDR3 region has 14 residues.

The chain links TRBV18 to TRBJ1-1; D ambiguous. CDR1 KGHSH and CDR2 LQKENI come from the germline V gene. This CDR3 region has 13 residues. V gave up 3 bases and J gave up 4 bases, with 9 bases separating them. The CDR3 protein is CASSPTRGTEAFF. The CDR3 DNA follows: TGTGCCAGCTCACCGACCCGGGGCACTGAAGCTTTCTTT.

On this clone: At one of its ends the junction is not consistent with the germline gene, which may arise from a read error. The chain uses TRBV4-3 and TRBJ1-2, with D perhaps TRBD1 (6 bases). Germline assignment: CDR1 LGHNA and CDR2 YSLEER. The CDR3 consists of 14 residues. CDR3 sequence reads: CASSQGHQNYGYAF. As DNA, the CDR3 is TGCGCCAGCAGCCAGGGACACCAGAACTATGGCTACGCCTTC.

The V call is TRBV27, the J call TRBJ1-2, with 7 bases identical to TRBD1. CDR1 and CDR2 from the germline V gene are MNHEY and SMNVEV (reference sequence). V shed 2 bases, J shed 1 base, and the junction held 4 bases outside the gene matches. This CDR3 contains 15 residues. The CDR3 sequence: CASSLQGQLNYGYTF. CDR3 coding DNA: TGTGCCAGCAGTTTACAGGGACAGCTTAACTATGGCTACACCTTC.

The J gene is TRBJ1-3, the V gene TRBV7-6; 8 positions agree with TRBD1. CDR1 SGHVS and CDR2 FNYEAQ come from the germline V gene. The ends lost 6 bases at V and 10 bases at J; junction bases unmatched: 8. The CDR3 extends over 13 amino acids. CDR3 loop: CASRDGQGSTIYF. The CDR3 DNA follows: TGTGCCAGCAGAGACGGACAGGGATCGACCATATATTTT.

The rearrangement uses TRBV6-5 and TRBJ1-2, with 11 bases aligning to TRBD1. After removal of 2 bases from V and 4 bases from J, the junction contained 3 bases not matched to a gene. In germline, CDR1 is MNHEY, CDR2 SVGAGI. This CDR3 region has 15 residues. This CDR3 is CASSYRTGGIYGYTF. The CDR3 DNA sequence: TGTGCCAGCAGTTACCGGACAGGGGGCATCTATGGCTACACCTTC.

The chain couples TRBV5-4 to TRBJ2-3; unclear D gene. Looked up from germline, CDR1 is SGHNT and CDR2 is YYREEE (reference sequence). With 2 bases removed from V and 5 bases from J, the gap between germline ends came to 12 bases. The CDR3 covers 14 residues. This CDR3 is CASSFTGDVDTQYF. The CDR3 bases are TGTGCCAGCAGCTTCACTGGGGATGTAGATACGCAGTATTTT.